This TCR beta chain was recovered during a study of radiation and T cells in renal cell carcinoma. The table came from immunoSEQ multiplex PCR; TCRdb's copy has only in-frame clones and leaves some out. The sample holds around 160,000 clones; about 87% are singletons and the top ten take around 4%. General observations from the study: From baseline, blood top tumor clonotypes peaked at 2 weeks post-radiation.

Germline CDR1 is LGHNA and CDR2 is YSLEER. The ends lost 1 base at V and 5 bases at J; junction bases unmatched: 7. This CDR3 is built from 16 residues. This clone was found once. Its antigen remains unknown. Time point: baseline pretreatment blood. Treatment reported: 15 Gy SBRT to primary tumor, nephrectomy 4 weeks later. The patient's renal cell carcinoma had clear cell pathology. Here the sequenced sample was blood, taken from a patient whose treatment included radiotherapy and nephrectomy. This clonotype was obtained from a woman in her seventies with renal cell carcinoma. This chain uses TRBV4-3 with TRBJ2-3; 9 positions agree with TRBD2. In DNA, the CDR3 is TGCGCCAGCAGCCAAGTGGCGGGGGGGAGGGAAGATACGCAGTATTTT. This encodes CASSQVAGGREDTQYF.